Following are 25 T cell receptor beta chains from one sample sequenced in a study of radiation and T cells in renal cell carcinoma. Assay used: immunoSEQ multiplex PCR; TCRdb lists only in-frame clones, some missing. The table has roughly 12,000 clones, roughly 65% seen once. Treatment here: treatment-naive control, cytoreductive nephrectomy. This material consisted of tumor tissue, taken from a patient whose treatment was nephrectomy without radiotherapy. These receptors came from a woman aged 80 or over with renal cell carcinoma.

This clone was seen only a few times. The chain has TRBV10-1 and TRBJ1-1; 9 positions match TRBD1. Germline CDR1 WNHNN, CDR2 SYGVQD (reference sequence). The CDR3 contains 15 residues. Germline trimming cut 8 bases from V and 7 bases from J; bases unmatched to any gene: 14. In nucleotides, the CDR3 is TGCGCCAGCGGATGTGGGGACAGGGATCATGATGAAGCTTTCTTT. Translated: CASGCGDRDHDEAFF.

The gene calls are TRBV7-9 and TRBJ2-3; D unresolved. In germline, CDR1 is SEHNR, CDR2 FQNEAQ (reference sequence). V shed 3 bases and J shed 0 bases, with 7 bases lying between them. The CDR3 runs to 14 residues. CDR3 loop: CASSFLSSTDTQYF. The CDR3 nucleotides are TGTGCCAGCAGCTTTTTAAGTAGCACAGATACGCAGTATTTT.

J is TRBJ1-3 and V is TRBV7-8; D call uncertain. Germline V gene lookup returns CDR1 SGHVS and CDR2 FQNEAQ. V dropped 7 bases and J dropped 0 bases, with 13 bases sitting between them. The CDR3 has 15 amino acids. The CDR3, as DNA: TGTGCCAGCACCCCCTTGGGTTCCTCTGGAAACACCATATATTTT. Protein: CASTPLGSSGNTIYF.

This chain links TRBV6-5 with TRBJ1-1; the match to TRBD1 covers 10 bases. The CDR3 extends over 16 amino acids. From germline, CDR1 is MNHEY and CDR2 SVGAGI. J lost 5 bases, V lost 0 bases, and 6 bases had no gene match. For the CDR3, the DNA is TGTGCCAGCAGTTACTCCCGGGGACAGGGGTGGACTGAAGCTTTCTTT. It is translated as CASSYSRGQGWTEAFF.

The rearrangement uses TRBV7-9 and TRBJ2-7, with TRBD1 identical over 8 bases. Germline CDR1 and CDR2: SEHNR and FQNEAQ (reference sequence). V trimming: 6 bases; J trimming: 3 bases; junction bases outside the gene matches: 10. This CDR3 is built from 15 residues. The CDR3 sequence: CASSTPGTGLYEQYF. DNA for the CDR3: TGTGCCAGCAGTACTCCCGGGACAGGACTCTACGAGCAGTACTTC.

By share, this clone counts as medium-sized. This sequence joins TRBV10-2 and TRBJ1-6; possibly TRBD1 for D (6 bases). V shed 8 bases and J shed 2 bases, with 13 bases lying between them. The CDR3 loop spans 15 amino acids. From germline, CDR1 is WSHSY and CDR2 SAAADI. CDR3 DNA sequence: TGCGCCAGCGGAGGTTCAGGGGCCTATAATTCACCCCTCCACTTT. As protein: CASGGSGAYNSPLHF.

The chain links TRBV29-1 to TRBJ2-1, with TRBD2 matching 13 bases. Germline V gene lookup returns CDR1 SQVTM and CDR2 ANQGSEA. The CDR3 length is 13 residues. The V segment lost 6 bases and the J segment 11 bases; nucleotides outside the gene matches: 7. The CDR3 DNA is TGCAGCGTAACCGGACTAGCGGGGGAAAAGCAGTTCTTC. It encodes CSVTGLAGEKQFF.

This clone was observed a few times. This chain connects TRBV5-1 to TRBJ2-3, with 8 bases that match TRBD2. The germline V gene has CDR1 SGHRS and CDR2 YFSETQ. CDR3 length equals 17 residues. The junction had 9 bases not matched to a gene; V was cut back by 2 bases and J by 1 base. The CDR3 coding sequence is TGCGCCAGCAGCTTAACGGGGGGGTCCACGGGCACAGATACGCAGTATTTT. It specifies CASSLTGGSTGTDTQYF.

Only a few counts were recorded for this clone. The chain is built from TRBV4-3 and TRBJ1-4; D is possibly TRBD1 (5 bases). V lost 1 base to trimming and J lost 4 bases, with 16 bases between them. Germline V gene lookup returns CDR1 LGHNA and CDR2 YSLEER. The CDR3 loop spans 17 amino acids. The CDR3 is CASSQAPGGVVNEKLFF. DNA of the CDR3: TGCGCCAGCAGCCAAGCCCCTGGGGGAGTAGTTAATGAAAAACTGTTTTTT.

This chain joins TRBV2 and TRBJ2-2, with D uncertain. The CDR3 runs 14 residues. The germline V gene has CDR1 SNHLY and CDR2 FYNNEI. Trimming stripped 6 bases from V and 4 bases from J, with 12 bases between. CDR3: CASRGTSGTGELFF. The CDR3 coding sequence is TGTGCCAGCAGGGGCACCTCGGGCACCGGGGAGCTGTTTTTT.

The rearrangement uses TRBV7-8 and TRBJ1-2; D remains unclear. Germline V gene data show CDR1 as SGHVS and CDR2 as FQNEAQ. V was pared by 5 bases and J by 9 bases, with 22 bases between. The CDR3 runs to 15 residues. The CDR3 protein is CASSPQPRRSDRYTF. The DNA for the CDR3 is TGTGCCAGCAGCCCCCAGCCGCGGAGGTCTGACCGCTACACCTTC.

The rearrangement joins TRBV29-1 to TRBJ1-5; the D gene is possibly TRBD1 (5 bases). Germline assignment: CDR1 SQVTM and CDR2 ANQGSEA. This CDR3 has 12 residues. Trimming shortened V by 4 bases and J by 7 bases, and 11 bases separated the two germline ends. CDR3 coding DNA: TGCAGCGTTGGCAGGGAAGGCCAGCCCCAGCATTTT. Residues: CSVGREGQPQHF.

This clone was seen a few times. The V call is TRBV5-1, the J call TRBJ1-2; D may be TRBD1 (6 bases). V shed 0 bases and J shed 5 bases, with 11 bases lying between them. Germline CDR1 is SGHRS and CDR2 is YFSETQ. This CDR3 spans 14 amino acids. CDR3 residues: CASSLAGGPYGYTF. The DNA of the CDR3 is TGCGCCAGCAGCTTGGCGGGGGGGCCGTATGGCTACACCTTC.

The V gene is TRBV5-1, the J gene TRBJ2-5; TRBD2 might be the D (5 bases). Germline values: CDR1 SGHRS, CDR2 YFSETQ. Trimming cost V 7 bases and J 2 bases, with 15 bases left between them. The CDR3 sequence is 14 residues long. CDR3 nucleotide sequence: TGCGCCAGCGACGGTGGATCGGGGCAAGAGACCCAGTACTTC. Translating gives CASDGGSGQETQYF.

The V and J genes are TRBV7-9 and TRBJ1-1; 9 nucleotides agree with TRBD1. Trimming removed 6 bases from V and 4 bases from J; junction bases left unmatched: 3. CDR3 length: 13 amino acids. In germline, CDR1 is SEHNR, CDR2 FQNEAQ (reference sequence). The CDR3 DNA sequence: TGTGCCAGCAGACCGACAGGGGGCACTGAAGCTTTCTTT. It codes for CASRPTGGTEAFF.

The chain combines TRBV7-9 with TRBJ1-1; 8 bases agree with TRBD1. This CDR3 has 17 residues. The germline V gene encodes CDR1 SEHNR and CDR2 FQNEAQ (reference sequence). The ends lost 2 bases at V and 12 bases at J; junction bases unmatched: 20. CDR3 amino acids: CASSLNTLDRERSGTFF. DNA of the CDR3: TGTGCCAGCAGCTTAAACACCCTGGACAGGGAGAGATCCGGGACTTTCTTT.

The V call is TRBV2, the J call TRBJ2-2; 7 bases map to TRBD1. Germline-derived CDR1 and CDR2 are SNHLY and FYNNEI. The CDR3 contains 15 residues. V dropped 5 bases and J dropped 5; count of bases not matched to a gene: 8. The CDR3 sequence is CASSTTGIKTGELFF. The CDR3 nucleotides are TGTGCCAGCAGTACGACAGGGATCAAGACCGGGGAGCTGTTTTTT.

V is TRBV9 and J is TRBJ2-7, with TRBD1 identical over 10 bases. The V segment lost 1 base and the J segment 2 bases; nucleotides outside the gene matches: 3. The CDR3 spans 15 residues. In germline, CDR1 is SGDLS, CDR2 YYNGEE. The CDR3 reads CASSVRQGAAYEQYF. CDR3 nucleotide sequence: TGTGCCAGCAGCGTACGACAGGGGGCCGCCTACGAGCAGTACTTC.

The rearrangement uses TRBV5-3 and TRBJ2-3; D uncertain. TRBV5-3 is labeled an ORF, and its function is uncertain. V dropped 4 bases and J dropped 4 bases, with 19 bases sitting between them. The CDR3 loop spans 16 amino acids. Written as DNA, the CDR3 is TGTGCCAGAAGCACGGTGGGCCCTCCTTGGGCAGATACGCAGTATTTT. Amino acids: CARSTVGPPWADTQYF.

This clone was counted a few times. The chain couples TRBV19 to TRBJ1-1, with D possibly TRBD1 on 6 matching bases. V lost 5 bases and J 6 bases, leaving 13 bases between the germline ends. Germline V CDR1 and CDR2: LNHDA, SQIVND (reference sequence). CDR3 length: 13 residues. In nucleotides, the CDR3 is TGTGCCAGTAGTCGGGGGCGAGGAGCTGAAGCTTTCTTT. Its translation: CASSRGRGAEAFF.

The V and J genes are TRBV7-8 and TRBJ2-5; possible D gene TRBD2, 6 bases. The germline V gene encodes CDR1 SGHVS and CDR2 FQNEAQ. The CDR3 has 13 amino acids. The ends were cut back, 1 base at V and 4 bases at J, with 7 bases in the middle. DNA for the CDR3: TGTGCCAGCAGCTTAGGGACTATAGAGACCCAGTACTTC. Its protein is CASSLGTIETQYF.

Only a few counts were recorded for this clone. The V and J genes are TRBV6-5 and TRBJ1-6; the D gene is possibly TRBD1 (5 bases). The germline CDR1 and CDR2 sequences are MNHEY and SVGAGI. The CDR3 is made up of 15 amino acids. V was trimmed by 7 bases and J by 5 bases, leaving 15 bases between them. CDR3 amino acids: CASTPWGRDNSPLHF. The CDR3 DNA reads as TGTGCCAGCACCCCCTGGGGGAGGGATAATTCACCCCTCCACTTT.

The count of this clone is one. The gene calls are TRBV29-1 and TRBJ1-5, with 9 bases that match TRBD1. Germline lookup yields CDR1 SQVTM and CDR2 ANQGSEA. After removal of 4 bases from V and 4 bases from J, the junction contained 8 bases not matched to a gene. The CDR3 loop spans 15 amino acids. The CDR3 here is CSVGTGGTGNQPQHF. Written as DNA, the CDR3 is TGCAGCGTTGGGACAGGCGGGACAGGGAATCAGCCCCAGCATTTT. Drawing the rest from reference TRBV29-1 and TRBJ1-5, the complete variable domain is SAVISQKPSRDICQRGTSLTIQCQVDSQVTMMFWYRQQPGQSLTLIATANQGSEATYESGFVIDKFPISRPNLTFSTLTVSNMSPEDSSIYLCSVGTGGTGNQPQHFGDGTRLSIL.

The table lists this clone with a few counts. The chain combines TRBV19 with TRBJ1-1; no definite D call. Germline assignment: CDR1 LNHDA and CDR2 SQIVND (reference sequence). This CDR3 spans 12 amino acids. Trimming stripped 6 bases from V and 7 bases from J, with 12 bases between. CDR3 sequence reads: CASRGAPVEAFF. CDR3 nucleotides: TGTGCCAGTAGAGGAGCGCCGGTTGAAGCTTTCTTT.

The rearrangement uses TRBV2 and TRBJ2-5, with no clear D. The CDR3 runs 16 residues. Germline V gives CDR1 SNHLY, CDR2 FYNNEI. V shed 2 bases and J shed 5 bases, with 18 bases lying between them. The CDR3 bases are TGTGCCAGCAGTGAACTCCGCCTCATTCTTCCGGAGACCCAGTACTTC. As protein: CASSELRLILPETQYF.